Described below is a single TCR beta chain sequence and its context. Here immunoSEQ multiplex PCR was the method, and the copy in TCRdb shows in-frame clones only, minus some. This sample carries around 31,000 clones, roughly 96% of them seen once, and the ten largest clones take 0.15% to 0.2%. These data are taken from a study of circulating and synovial CD4+ cells in juvenile arthritis. CDR1 is MGHRA, CDR2 YSYEKL, per germline. V was shortened by 4 bases and J by 5 bases, with 17 bases between the two germline ends. The CDR3 is 16 residues long. The chain uses TRBV4-1 and TRBJ1-4; D unresolved. The sequence derives from a human donor with juvenile idiopathic arthritis. Sequenced sample: CD4+ T cells from blood. In DNA form, the CDR3 reads TGCGCCAGCAGCCTCACGTTAACGCGTGAAAATGAAAAACTGTTTTTT. It codes for CASSLTLTRENEKLFF.